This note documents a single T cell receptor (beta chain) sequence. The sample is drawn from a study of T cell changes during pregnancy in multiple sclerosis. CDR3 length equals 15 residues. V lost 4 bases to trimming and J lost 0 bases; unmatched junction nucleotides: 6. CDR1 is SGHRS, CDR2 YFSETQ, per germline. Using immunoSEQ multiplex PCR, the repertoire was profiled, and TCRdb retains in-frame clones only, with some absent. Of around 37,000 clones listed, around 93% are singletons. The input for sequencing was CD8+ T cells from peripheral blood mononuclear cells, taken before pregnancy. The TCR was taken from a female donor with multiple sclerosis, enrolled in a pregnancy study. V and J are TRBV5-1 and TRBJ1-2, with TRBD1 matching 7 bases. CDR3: CASSAPGQTNYGYTF. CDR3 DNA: TGCGCCAGCAGCGCGCCGGGACAGACTAACTATGGCTACACCTTC.